The TCR beta chain described here comes from a study of T-cell reconstitution after alpha-beta-depleted transplantation in children. This clonotype came up a few times. Germline V gene data show CDR1 as LGHDT and CDR2 as YNNKEL (reference sequence). The CDR3 consists of 13 residues. Trimming removed 2 bases at V and 2 bases at J, with 3 bases between. TCRbeta library construction was performed incorporating unique molecular identifiers. TCRdb analysed the PCR reads with MiXCR anew, one entry per CDR3 protein. The table lists a few hundred thousand distinct CDR3 sequences, about a quarter of them singletons.

This chain links TRBV3-1 with TRBJ2-2; no clear D. This TCR came from a boy less than two years old with Wiskott-Aldrich syndrome, due to receive a stem cell transplant. The starting material was PBMCs, obtained before TCRalphabeta/CD19-depleted stem cell transplant. CDR3 amino acids: CASSQLNTGELFF. DNA of the CDR3: TGTGCCAGCAGCCAACTAAACACCGGGGAGCTGTTTTTT.